The rows below give T cell receptor beta chains drawn from one sample of a study of T-cell reconstitution after alpha-beta-depleted transplantation in children. One entry per CDR3 protein results from TCRdb running MiXCR on the PCR reads. The repertoire consists of about 980,000 distinct CDR3 sequences, with roughly 29% occurring once and the leading ten covering about 28%. Material: PBMCs, mostly from graft donor cells, obtained 360 days after TCRalphabeta/CD19-depleted stem cell transplant. Receptor source: a boy younger than two who had a stem cell transplant for SCID, so the T cells may come from the graft donor. CDR3s include the opening cysteine and the closing phenylalanine or tryptophan. Fields, in order: D gene, clone size, J gene, V gene, CDR3 DNA, CDR3 protein. A D gene is named only where the DNA matches it firmly. The listing skips clone size in some rows; elsewhere it reads once, few, many or a size class.

d_gene: -; abundance: once; j_gene: TRBJ1-2; v_gene: TRBV29-1; CDR3nt: TGCAGCGTTGGAGATGGCTACACCTTC; CDR3aa: CSVGDGYTF
d_gene: -; abundance: few; j_gene: TRBJ1-4; v_gene: TRBV28; CDR3nt: TGTGCCAGCAGGGGGGAGGGGGGTAGAGAAAAACTGTTTTTT; CDR3aa: CASRGEGGREKLFF
d_gene: TRBD1; abundance: few; j_gene: TRBJ2-7; v_gene: TRBV4-3; CDR3nt: TGCGCCAGCAGCCAAGGAGGGACAGCGATCTACGAGCAGTACTTC; CDR3aa: CASSQGGTAIYEQYF
d_gene: -; abundance: -; j_gene: TRBJ1-1; v_gene: TRBV14; CDR3nt: TGTGCCAGCAGCCAAAGTGGCAGTGCTTTCTTT; CDR3aa: CASSQSGSAFF
d_gene: -; abundance: -; j_gene: TRBJ2-4; v_gene: TRBV12-3/TRBV12-4; CDR3nt: TGTGCCAGCAGGACAGGGGAGGGAAACATTCAGTACTTC; CDR3aa: CASRTGEGNIQYF
d_gene: -; abundance: -; j_gene: TRBJ2-1; v_gene: TRBV12-3/TRBV12-4; CDR3nt: TGTGCCAGCAGCTATAAAATCGAGCCCGGGGCGTACTACAATGAGCAGTTCTTC; CDR3aa: CASSYKIEPGAYYNEQFF
d_gene: TRBD2; abundance: -; j_gene: TRBJ2-3; v_gene: TRBV5-1; CDR3nt: TGCGCCAGCAGCTTGGACGGCGGGGGGGCCGCTTGGGATACGCAGTATTTT; CDR3aa: CASSLDGGGAAWDTQYF
d_gene: -; abundance: once; j_gene: TRBJ2-7; v_gene: TRBV4-2; CDR3nt: TGTGCCAGCAGCCAAGGGTCAGGTCCCCTCTACGAGCAGTACTTC; CDR3aa: CASSQGSGPLYEQYF
d_gene: TRBD2; abundance: -; j_gene: TRBJ2-5; v_gene: TRBV12-3/TRBV12-4; CDR3nt: TGTGCCAGCAGTCACTACTTACTAGCGGGAGACCAAGAGACCCAGTACTTC; CDR3aa: CASSHYLLAGDQETQYF
d_gene: TRBD1; abundance: once; j_gene: TRBJ2-6; v_gene: TRBV7-2; CDR3nt: TGTGCCAGCCCTCAGGGGGCGCGGGCCAACGTCCTGACTTTC; CDR3aa: CASPQGARANVLTF
d_gene: TRBD1; abundance: -; j_gene: TRBJ1-2; v_gene: TRBV7-9; CDR3nt: TGTGCCAGCAGCTTAGGACGGACAGGGGGCGATGGCTACACCTTC; CDR3aa: CASSLGRTGGDGYTF
d_gene: -; abundance: few; j_gene: TRBJ1-4; v_gene: TRBV6-5; CDR3nt: TGTGCCAGCAGTTCCAGGGGTGCGGCGGCTAATGAAAAACTGTTTTTT; CDR3aa: CASSSRGAAANEKLFF